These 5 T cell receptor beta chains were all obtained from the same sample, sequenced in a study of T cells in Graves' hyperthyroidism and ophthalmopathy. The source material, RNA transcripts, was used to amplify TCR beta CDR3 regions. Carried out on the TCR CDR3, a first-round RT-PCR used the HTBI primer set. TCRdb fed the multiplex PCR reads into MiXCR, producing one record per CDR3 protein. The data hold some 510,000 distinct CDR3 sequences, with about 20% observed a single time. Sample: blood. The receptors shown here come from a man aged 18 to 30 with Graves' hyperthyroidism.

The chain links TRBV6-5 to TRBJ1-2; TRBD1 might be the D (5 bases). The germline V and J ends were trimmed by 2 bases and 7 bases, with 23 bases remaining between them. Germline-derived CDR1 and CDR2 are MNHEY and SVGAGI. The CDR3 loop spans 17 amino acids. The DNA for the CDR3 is TGTGCCAGCAGTTACCTTTACGGGCAGGGAGGCGGGGGTGGCTACACCTTC. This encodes CASSYLYGQGGGGGYTF.

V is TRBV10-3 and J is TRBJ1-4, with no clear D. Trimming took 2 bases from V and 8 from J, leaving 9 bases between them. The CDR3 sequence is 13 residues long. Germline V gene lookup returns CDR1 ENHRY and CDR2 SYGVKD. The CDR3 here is CAISEVRGEKLFF. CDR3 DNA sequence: TGTGCCATCAGTGAGGTCCGAGGGGAAAAACTGTTTTTT.

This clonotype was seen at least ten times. This CDR3 reads CASSPGQGGQPQHF. For the CDR3, the DNA is TGTGCCAGTAGTCCCGGACAGGGCGGTCAGCCCCAGCATTTT. J is TRBJ1-5 and V is TRBV12-3 or TRBV12-4, with 8 bases that match TRBD1. The length of the CDR3 is 14 residues. J lost 6 bases, V lost 9 bases, and 10 bases had no gene match.

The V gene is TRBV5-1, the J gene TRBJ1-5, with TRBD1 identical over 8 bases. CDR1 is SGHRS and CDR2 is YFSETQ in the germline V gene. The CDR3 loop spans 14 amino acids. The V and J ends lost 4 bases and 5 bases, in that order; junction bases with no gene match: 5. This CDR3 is CASSITGGDQPQHF. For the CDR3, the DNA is TGCGCCAGCAGCATAACAGGGGGGGATCAGCCCCAGCATTTT.

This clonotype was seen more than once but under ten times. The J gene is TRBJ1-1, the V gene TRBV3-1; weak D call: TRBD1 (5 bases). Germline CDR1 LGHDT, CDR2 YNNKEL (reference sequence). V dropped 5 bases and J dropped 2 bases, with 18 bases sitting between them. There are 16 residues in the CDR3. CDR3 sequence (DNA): TGTGCCAGCAGCGCCCATACCGGGGGAGGAAACACTGAAGCTTTCTTT. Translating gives CASSAHTGGGNTEAFF. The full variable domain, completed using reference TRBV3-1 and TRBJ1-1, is DTAVSQTPKYLVTQMGNDKSIKCEQNLGHDTMYWYKQDSKKFLKIMFSYNNKELIINETVPNRFSPKSPDKAHLNLHINSLELGDSAVYFCASSAHTGGGNTEAFFGQGTRLTVV.